The clone carrying this T cell receptor beta chain was picked up many times. It was with unique molecular identifiers that the TCRbeta library was prepared. TCRdb reprocessed the PCR reads with MiXCR, giving one entry per CDR3 protein. The sample consists of roughly 170,000 distinct CDR3 sequences, more than 6.5% of them appearing once. Germline loops: CDR1 MDHEN, CDR2 SYDVKM. This CDR3 is built from 14 residues. Trimming shortened V by 8 bases and J by 3 bases, and 17 bases separated the two germline ends. The data derive from a study of T-cell reconstitution after alpha-beta-depleted transplantation in children.

This receptor was obtained from a human donor who donated a stem cell graft to a child with Wiskott-Aldrich syndrome. The chain carries TRBV28 and TRBJ2-7; D tentatively reads TRBD1 or TRBD2 (5 bases each). The sequences come from PBMCs from the stem cell graft donor, collected from the stem cell graft. The CDR3 loop is CASGSRDGNYEQYF. The CDR3 DNA reads as TGTGCCAGCGGATCCCGGGACGGTAACTACGAGCAGTACTTC.